One and the same sample provided the 15 T cell receptor beta chains below, sequenced in a study of T cells in Graves' hyperthyroidism and ophthalmopathy. Amplified regions were TCR beta CDR3 sequences from RNA transcripts. First-round RT-PCR of the TCR CDR3 relied on the HTBI primer set. TCRdb re-derived calls from the multiplex PCR reads in MiXCR, one entry per CDR3 protein. This sample has about 280,000 distinct CDR3 sequences, with 25% found just once. Sequenced material: blood. Source of these receptors: a man in his forties with Graves' hyperthyroidism that later progressed to Graves' ophthalmopathy.

The table lists this clonotype with many counts. The rearrangement uses TRBV19 and TRBJ1-2; a possible D gene is TRBD1 (5 bases). There are 13 residues in the CDR3. Germline CDR1 LNHDA, CDR2 SQIVND (reference sequence). With 3 bases removed from V and 8 bases from J, the gap between germline ends came to 13 bases. CDR3 region: CASSIGGKGGYTF. Here the CDR3 DNA reads TGTGCCAGTAGTATTGGGGGAAAAGGAGGCTACACCTTC.

This clonotype was counted at least ten times. The chain uses TRBV12-3 or TRBV12-4 and TRBJ1-1; TRBD1 aligns across 7 bases. CDR3 length: 14 residues. With V trimmed by 2 bases and J by 11 bases, 11 bases remained unmatched. As DNA, the CDR3 is TGTGCCAGCAGTTTAACAGGGGATAATTTATCGGCTTTCTTT. This translates into CASSLTGDNLSAFF.

This clonotype has a count of ten or more. V and J are TRBV15 and TRBJ2-1; TRBD2 matches at 11 bases. There are 15 residues in the CDR3. The junction had 3 bases not matched to a gene; V was cut back by 1 base and J by 7 bases. Germline V gene data show CDR1 as LNHNV and CDR2 as YYDKDF (reference sequence). The CDR3 loop is CATSRVGTSGNEQFF. The CDR3, as DNA: TGTGCCACCAGCAGAGTAGGGACTAGCGGAAATGAGCAGTTCTTC.

This clonotype was counted many times. This sequence joins TRBV29-1 and TRBJ1-1, with TRBD1 identical over 7 bases. From germline, CDR1 is SQVTM and CDR2 ANQGSEA. V lost 7 bases to trimming and J lost 1 base; unmatched junction nucleotides: 12. The CDR3 is 15 residues long. The CDR3 protein is CSAGQALKENTEAFF. The CDR3 DNA is TGCAGCGCTGGACAGGCCCTAAAGGAGAACACTGAAGCTTTCTTT.

This clonotype was observed a single time. The V gene is TRBV19, the J gene TRBJ2-5; 7 bases map to TRBD2. Germline CDR1 is LNHDA and CDR2 is SQIVND (reference sequence). After removal of 6 bases from V and 5 bases from J, the junction contained 9 bases not matched to a gene. The CDR3 consists of 14 residues. CDR3 protein: CASSGRDYHETQYF. The CDR3 DNA follows: TGTGCCAGTAGCGGCCGGGACTATCACGAGACCCAGTACTTC.

The chain couples TRBV20-1 to TRBJ2-7; 11 nucleotides line up with TRBD1. The CDR3 covers 13 residues. V dropped 5 bases and J dropped 3; count of bases not matched to a gene: 3. Germline values: CDR1 DFQATT, CDR2 SNEGSKA (reference sequence). CDR3 sequence: CSASDRGLYEQYF. CDR3 in DNA: TGCAGTGCTTCGGACAGGGGGCTCTACGAGCAGTACTTC.

This clonotype was seen many times. CDR3 in DNA: TGTGCCAGCAGCACCCGTTTACTTCAGGCGAACACCGGGGAGCTGTTTTTT. This encodes CASSTRLLQANTGELFF. The J gene is TRBJ2-2, the V gene TRBV9; D remains ambiguous. The V end lost 4 bases, the J end lost 0 bases, and 16 bases lay between the germline ends. There are 17 residues in the CDR3. The germline V gene encodes CDR1 SGDLS and CDR2 YYNGEE.

This clonotype has ten or more counts. J is TRBJ2-7 and V is TRBV5-1, with D maybe TRBD2 (6 bases). The germline CDR1 and CDR2 sequences are SGHRS and YFSETQ. Trimming cost V 0 bases and J 3 bases, with 10 bases left between them. The CDR3 extends over 14 amino acids. DNA of the CDR3: TGCGCCAGCAGCTTGGCGGAGGGACGCTACGAGCAGTACTTC. This gives the protein CASSLAEGRYEQYF.

This clonotype was seen ten or more times. The CDR3 here is CSARDFPDRGYGYTF. In nucleotides, the CDR3 is TGCAGTGCTAGAGATTTTCCAGACAGGGGCTATGGCTACACCTTC. This chain joins TRBV20-1 and TRBJ1-2; 8 positions agree with TRBD1. V was pared by 0 bases and J by 4 bases, with 7 bases of the junction left unmatched. This CDR3 is built from 15 residues. Germline loops: CDR1 DFQATT, CDR2 SNEGSKA (reference sequence).

This clonotype was observed many times. V gene TRBV7-9 combines with J gene TRBJ2-4; D is uncertain. The ends were cut back, 1 base at V and 1 base at J, with 5 bases in the middle. Germline V gene data show CDR1 as SEHNR and CDR2 as FQNEAQ (reference sequence). This CDR3 contains 14 residues. The CDR3 sequence is CASSLEGAKNIQYF. CDR3 DNA sequence: TGTGCCAGCAGCTTAGAGGGCGCCAAAAACATTCAGTACTTC.

The chain recombines TRBV3-1 with TRBJ2-5, with 9 bases aligning to TRBD2. J was trimmed by 3 bases and V by 4 bases; bases with no gene match: 3. CDR1 and CDR2 (germline): LGHDT, YNNKEL (reference sequence). The length of the CDR3 is 14 residues. Here the CDR3 reads CASSRRTSEETQYF. CDR3 nucleotides: TGTGCCAGCAGCCGTCGGACTAGCGAAGAGACCCAGTACTTC.

This clonotype was picked up many times. The V call is TRBV18, the J call TRBJ1-6; D is uncertain. The V gene's germline CDR1 is KGHSH and CDR2 LQKENI. This CDR3 is built from 15 residues. V lost 2 bases and J lost 8, with 13 bases in between. The CDR3 nucleotides are TGTGCCAGCTCACCAGGGGTTTGGGGAGATTCACCCCTCCACTTT. Protein: CASSPGVWGDSPLHF.

This clonotype was seen ten or more times. The V call is TRBV24-1, the J call TRBJ2-5, with no clear D. The CDR3 has 14 residues. Germline V gives CDR1 KGHDR, CDR2 SFDVKD. V lost 10 bases, J lost 7 bases, and 21 bases lay in between. The CDR3 region has the DNA TGTGCCACTAGTCCAGACCGAGGTGGAAGGACCCAGTACTTC. Translation: CATSPDRGGRTQYF.

Ten or more counts support this clonotype. This clone may be a read error of a much larger clone one base away. The chain uses TRBV6-1 and TRBJ2-7; 11 bases map to TRBD2. CDR3 length: 15 residues. The V and J ends lost 5 bases and 5 bases, in that order; junction bases with no gene match: 8. The germline V gene has CDR1 MNHNS and CDR2 SASEGT. In DNA, the CDR3 is TGTGCCAGCAGTCAACTAGCGGGAGTATCCAACGAGCAGTACTTC. Translating gives CASSQLAGVSNEQYF.

This clonotype was seen repeatedly, ten times or more. The J gene is TRBJ2-7, the V gene TRBV6-5; unclear D gene. Germline V gene lookup returns CDR1 MNHEY and CDR2 SVGAGI. The CDR3 runs 13 residues. Trimming pared 4 bases from V and 0 bases from J, leaving 7 bases between. The CDR3 nucleotides read TGTGCCAGCAGTTTTTCCGCCTCCTACGAGCAGTACTTC. Its protein product is CASSFSASYEQYF.